Listed here are 5 T cell receptor beta chains from one sample, sequenced in a study of T cells in Graves' hyperthyroidism and ophthalmopathy. TCR beta CDR3 regions were amplified from RNA. The TCR CDR3 first-round RT-PCR relied on the HTBI primer set. MiXCR was run by TCRdb on the multiplex PCR reads, yielding one entry per CDR3 protein. The table shows about 570,000 distinct CDR3 sequences, with more than 45% occurring only once. The specimen sequenced was peripheral blood or thyroid tissue (not recorded which). The receptors derive from an adult woman with Graves' disease, either hyperthyroidism or ophthalmopathy (not recorded which).

With regard to this clonotype: A much larger clone lies one base from this, so it may be a read error. This chain connects TRBV5-5 to TRBJ2-5; D is unresolved. With 4 bases removed from V and 8 bases from J, the gap between germline ends came to 12 bases. CDR3 length: 12 residues. Germline V lookup: CDR1 SGHKS, CDR2 YYEKEE (reference sequence). CDR3: CASSPAVDTQYF. The CDR3 coding sequence is TGTGCCAGCAGCCCGGCGGTGGATACCCAGTACTTC.

The chain carries TRBV7-6 and TRBJ1-2, with D possibly TRBD1 on 6 matching bases. The CDR3 spans 17 residues. Germline loops: CDR1 SGHVS, CDR2 FNYEAQ. Trimming pared 2 bases from V and 2 bases from J, leaving 18 bases between. The CDR3 reads CASSLLPTGGANYGYTF. As DNA, the CDR3 is TGTGCCAGCAGCTTACTTCCCACCGGGGGGGCCAACTATGGCTACACCTTC. The whole variable domain, filled in from reference TRBV7-6 and TRBJ1-2, reads GAGVSQSPRYKVTKRGQDVALRCDPISGHVSLYWYRQALGQGPEFLTYFNYEAQQDKSGLPNDRFSAERPEGSISTLTIQRTEQRDSAMYRCASSLLPTGGANYGYTFGSGTRLTVV.

The V gene is TRBV11-1, the J gene TRBJ2-7; tentatively, D is TRBD1 or TRBD2 (5 bases each). Germline CDR1 and CDR2: SGHAT and FQDESV (reference sequence). The CDR3 spans 15 residues. Trimming took off 0 bases at V and 3 bases at J, with 12 bases between the two ends. CDR3 region: CASSLAGGTNYEQYF. Here the CDR3 DNA reads TGTGCCAGCAGCTTAGCTGGGGGAACAAACTACGAGCAGTACTTC.

The chain joins TRBV9 to TRBJ1-1; D uncertain. The V end lost 3 bases, the J end lost 1 base, and 13 bases lay between the germline ends. Looked up from germline, CDR1 is SGDLS and CDR2 is YYNGEE. This CDR3 is 15 amino acids long. As DNA, the CDR3 is TGTGCCAGCAGCGAAAAGGCAGGAGGGAACACTGAAGCTTTCTTT. Translated, it gives CASSEKAGGNTEAFF.

As to this clonotype: Just one base apart from a much larger clone, this may be a read error. The chain joins TRBV4-1 to TRBJ2-7; possible D gene TRBD2, 6 bases. The CDR3 extends over 15 amino acids. CDR1 MGHRA and CDR2 YSYEKL come from the germline V gene. The CDR3: CASSQVAESSHEQYF. CDR3 in DNA: TGCGCCAGCAGCCAAGTAGCGGAAAGCTCCCACGAGCAGTACTTC.